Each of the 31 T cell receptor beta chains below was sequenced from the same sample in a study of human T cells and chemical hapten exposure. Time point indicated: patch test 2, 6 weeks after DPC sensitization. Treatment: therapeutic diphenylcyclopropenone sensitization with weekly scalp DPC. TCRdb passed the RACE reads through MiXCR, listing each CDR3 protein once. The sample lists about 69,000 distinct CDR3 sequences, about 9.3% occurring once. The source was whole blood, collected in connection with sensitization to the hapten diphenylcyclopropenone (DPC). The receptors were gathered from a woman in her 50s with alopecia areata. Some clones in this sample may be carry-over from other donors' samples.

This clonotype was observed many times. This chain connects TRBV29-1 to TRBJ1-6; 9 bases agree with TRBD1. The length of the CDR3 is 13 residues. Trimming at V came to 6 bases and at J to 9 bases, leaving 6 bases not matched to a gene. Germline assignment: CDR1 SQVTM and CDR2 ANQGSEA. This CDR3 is CSVAWGQGSPLHF. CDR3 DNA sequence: TGCAGCGTGGCCTGGGGACAGGGTTCACCCCTCCACTTT. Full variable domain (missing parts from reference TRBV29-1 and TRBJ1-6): SAVISQKPSRDICQRGTSLTIQCQVDSQVTMMFWYRQQPGQSLTLIATANQGSEATYESGFVIDKFPISRPNLTFSTLTVSNMSPEDSSIYLCSVAWGQGSPLHFGNGTRLTVT.

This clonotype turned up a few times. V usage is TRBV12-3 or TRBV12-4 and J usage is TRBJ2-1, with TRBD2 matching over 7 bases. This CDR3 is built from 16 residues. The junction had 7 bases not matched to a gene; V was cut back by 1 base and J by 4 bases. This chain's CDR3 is CASSLDGGGPYNEQFF. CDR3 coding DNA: TGTGCCAGCAGTTTAGATGGCGGGGGACCATACAATGAGCAGTTCTTC.

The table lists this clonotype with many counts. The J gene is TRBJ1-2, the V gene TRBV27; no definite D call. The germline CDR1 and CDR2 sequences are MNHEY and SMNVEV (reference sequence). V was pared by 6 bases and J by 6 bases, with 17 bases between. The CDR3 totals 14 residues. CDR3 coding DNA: TGTGCCAGCAGACCGGAGGGAACTCTCCATGGCTACACCTTC. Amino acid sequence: CASRPEGTLHGYTF.

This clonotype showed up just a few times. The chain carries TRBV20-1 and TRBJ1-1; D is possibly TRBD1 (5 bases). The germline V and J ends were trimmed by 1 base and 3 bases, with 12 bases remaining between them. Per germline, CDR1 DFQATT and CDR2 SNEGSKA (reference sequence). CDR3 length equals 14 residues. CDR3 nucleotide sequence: TGCAGTGCTAGAGCCCCTGGGGCATACACTGAAGCTTTCTTT. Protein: CSARAPGAYTEAFF.

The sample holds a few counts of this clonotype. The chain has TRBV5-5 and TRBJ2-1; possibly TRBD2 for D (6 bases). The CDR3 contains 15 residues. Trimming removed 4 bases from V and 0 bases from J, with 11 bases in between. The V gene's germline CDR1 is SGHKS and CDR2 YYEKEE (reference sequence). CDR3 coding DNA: TGTGCCAGCAGCCGGGAGCGGGCCTCCTACAATGAGCAGTTCTTC. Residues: CASSRERASYNEQFF.

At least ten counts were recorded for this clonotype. The CDR3 sequence: CASRRGGGAFQETQYF. The DNA for the CDR3 is TGTGCCAGCAGACGCGGCGGTGGGGCGTTCCAAGAGACCCAGTACTTC. This chain links TRBV12-3 or TRBV12-4 with TRBJ2-5; possibly TRBD1 for D (5 bases). CDR3 length: 16 amino acids. V dropped 6 bases and J dropped 1 base, with 18 bases sitting between them.

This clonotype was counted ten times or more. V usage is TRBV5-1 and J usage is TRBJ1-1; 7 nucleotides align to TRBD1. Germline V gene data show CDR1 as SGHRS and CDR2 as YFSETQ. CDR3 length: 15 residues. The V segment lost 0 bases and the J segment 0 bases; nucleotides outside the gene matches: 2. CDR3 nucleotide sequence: TGCGCCAGCAGCTTGGGACAGGGACTGAACACTGAAGCTTTCTTT. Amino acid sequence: CASSLGQGLNTEAFF.

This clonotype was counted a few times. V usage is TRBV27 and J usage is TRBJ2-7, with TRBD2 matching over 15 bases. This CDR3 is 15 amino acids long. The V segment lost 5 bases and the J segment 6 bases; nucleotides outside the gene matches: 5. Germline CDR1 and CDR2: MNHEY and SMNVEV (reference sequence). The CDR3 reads CASSPGTSGRSEQYF. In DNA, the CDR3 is TGTGCCAGCAGTCCGGGGACTAGCGGGAGGTCCGAGCAGTACTTC.

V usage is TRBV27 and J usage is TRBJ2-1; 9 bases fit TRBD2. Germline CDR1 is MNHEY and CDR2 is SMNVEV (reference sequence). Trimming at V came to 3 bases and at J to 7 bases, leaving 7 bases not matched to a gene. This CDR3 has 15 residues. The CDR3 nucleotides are TGTGCCAGCAGTTTGCGAGCGGGAGGCGGGAATGAGCAGTTCTTC. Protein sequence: CASSLRAGGGNEQFF.

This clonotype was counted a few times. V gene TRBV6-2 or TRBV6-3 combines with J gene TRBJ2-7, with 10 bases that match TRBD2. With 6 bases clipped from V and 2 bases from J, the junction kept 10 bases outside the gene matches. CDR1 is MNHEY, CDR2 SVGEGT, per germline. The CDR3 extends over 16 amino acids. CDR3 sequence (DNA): TGTGCCAGCAGAAAAATCGGACTAGCGGCGACCTACGAGCAGTACTTC. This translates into CASRKIGLAATYEQYF.

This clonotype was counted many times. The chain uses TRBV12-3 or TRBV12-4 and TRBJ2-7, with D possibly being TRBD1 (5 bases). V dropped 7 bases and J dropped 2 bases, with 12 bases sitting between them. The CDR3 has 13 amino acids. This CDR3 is CASTNQGTYEQYF. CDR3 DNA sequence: TGTGCCAGCACCAACCAGGGTACCTACGAGCAGTACTTC.

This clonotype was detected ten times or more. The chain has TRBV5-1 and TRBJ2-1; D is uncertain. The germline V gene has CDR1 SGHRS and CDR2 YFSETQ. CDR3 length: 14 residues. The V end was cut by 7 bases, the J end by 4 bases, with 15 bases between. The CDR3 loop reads CASRTDPAYNEQFF. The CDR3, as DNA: TGCGCCAGCCGGACGGACCCAGCTTACAATGAGCAGTTCTTC. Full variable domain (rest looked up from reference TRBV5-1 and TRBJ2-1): KAGVTQTPRYLIKTRGQQVTLSCSPISGHRSVSWYQQTPGQGLQFLFEYFSETQRNKGNFPGRFSGRQFSNSRSEMNVSTLELGDSALYLCASRTDPAYNEQFFGPGTRLTVL.

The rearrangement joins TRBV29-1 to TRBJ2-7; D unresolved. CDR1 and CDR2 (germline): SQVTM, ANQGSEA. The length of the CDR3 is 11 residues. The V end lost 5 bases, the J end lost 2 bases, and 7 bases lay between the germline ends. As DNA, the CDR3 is TGCAGCGTTCCAGGCCCCTACGAGCAGTACTTC. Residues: CSVPGPYEQYF.

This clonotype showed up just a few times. CDR3 DNA: TGTGCCAGCAGCGAGGGGCTTCTCCTCCACTTT. It yields the protein CASSEGLLLHF. This chain joins TRBV7-8 and TRBJ1-6, with D maybe TRBD1 (5 bases). V dropped 5 bases and J dropped 15 bases, with 11 bases sitting between them. Germline CDR1 and CDR2: SGHVS and FQNEAQ. CDR3 size: 11 residues.

The DNA of the CDR3 is TGCGCCAGCAGCTTGGCCGGGAGAGTCTACGAGCAGTACTTC. Translated, it gives CASSLAGRVYEQYF. The chain couples TRBV5-1 to TRBJ2-7; tentative D call: TRBD2 (6 bases). The V and J ends lost 0 bases and 3 bases respectively, with 10 bases between them. Germline assignment: CDR1 SGHRS and CDR2 YFSETQ. The CDR3 consists of 14 residues. The full variable domain, rest sourced from reference TRBV5-1 and TRBJ2-7, is KAGVTQTPRYLIKTRGQQVTLSCSPISGHRSVSWYQQTPGQGLQFLFEYFSETQRNKGNFPGRFSGRQFSNSRSEMNVSTLELGDSALYLCASSLAGRVYEQYFGPGTRLTVT.

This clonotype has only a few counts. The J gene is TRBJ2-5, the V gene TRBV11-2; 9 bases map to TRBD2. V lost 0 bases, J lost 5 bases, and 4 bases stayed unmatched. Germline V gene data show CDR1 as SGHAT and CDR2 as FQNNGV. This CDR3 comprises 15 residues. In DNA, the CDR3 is TGTGCCAGCAGCTTAGATTTAGCGGGAGTGGAGACCCAGTACTTC. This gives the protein CASSLDLAGVETQYF.

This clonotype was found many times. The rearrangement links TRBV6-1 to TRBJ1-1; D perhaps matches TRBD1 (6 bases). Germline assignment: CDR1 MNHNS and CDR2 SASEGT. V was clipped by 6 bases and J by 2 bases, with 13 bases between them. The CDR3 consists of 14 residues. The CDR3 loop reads CASREAGTNTEAFF. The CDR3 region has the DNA TGTGCCAGCAGAGAGGCAGGGACAAACACTGAAGCTTTCTTT.

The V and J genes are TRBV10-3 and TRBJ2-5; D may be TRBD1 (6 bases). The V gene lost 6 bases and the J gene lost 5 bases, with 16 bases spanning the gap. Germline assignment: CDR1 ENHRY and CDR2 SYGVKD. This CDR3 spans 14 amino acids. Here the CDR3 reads CAIRGDQGSETQYF. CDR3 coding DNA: TGTGCCATCAGGGGGGACCAGGGGTCGGAGACCCAGTACTTC.

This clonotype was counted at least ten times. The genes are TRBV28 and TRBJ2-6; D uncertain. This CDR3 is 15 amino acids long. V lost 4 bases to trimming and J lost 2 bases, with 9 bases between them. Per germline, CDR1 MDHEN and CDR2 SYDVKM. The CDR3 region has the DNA TGTGCCAGCAGTTATTCTGATCCTGGGGCCAACGTCCTGACTTTC. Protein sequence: CASSYSDPGANVLTF.

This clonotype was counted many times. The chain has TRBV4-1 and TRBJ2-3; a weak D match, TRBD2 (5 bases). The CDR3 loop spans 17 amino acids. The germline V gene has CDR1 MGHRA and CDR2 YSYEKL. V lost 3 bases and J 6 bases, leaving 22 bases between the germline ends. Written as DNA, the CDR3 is TGCGCCAGCAGCCAGGGAAGGGCCCGAGCAATAGCGGATACGCAGTATTTT. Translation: CASSQGRARAIADTQYF.

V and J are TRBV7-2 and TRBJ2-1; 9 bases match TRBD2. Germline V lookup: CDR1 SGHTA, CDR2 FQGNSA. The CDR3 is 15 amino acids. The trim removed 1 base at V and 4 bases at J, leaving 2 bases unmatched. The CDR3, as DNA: TGTGCCAGCAGCTTAGTAGCGGGAGAGTACAATGAGCAGTTCTTC. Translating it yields CASSLVAGEYNEQFF.

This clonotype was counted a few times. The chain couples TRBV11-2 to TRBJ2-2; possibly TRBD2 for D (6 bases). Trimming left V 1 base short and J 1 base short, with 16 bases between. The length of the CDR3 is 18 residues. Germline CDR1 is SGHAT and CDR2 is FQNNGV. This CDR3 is CASSLGRKRGMNTGELFF. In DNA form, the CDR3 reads TGTGCCAGCAGCTTAGGTCGCAAGCGCGGGATGAACACCGGGGAGCTGTTTTTT.

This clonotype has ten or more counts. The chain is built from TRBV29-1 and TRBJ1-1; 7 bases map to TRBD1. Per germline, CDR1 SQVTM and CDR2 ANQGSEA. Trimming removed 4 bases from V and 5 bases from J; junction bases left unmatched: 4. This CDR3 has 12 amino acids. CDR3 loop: CSVGRQGTEAFF. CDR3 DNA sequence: TGCAGCGTTGGTAGACAGGGTACTGAAGCTTTCTTT.

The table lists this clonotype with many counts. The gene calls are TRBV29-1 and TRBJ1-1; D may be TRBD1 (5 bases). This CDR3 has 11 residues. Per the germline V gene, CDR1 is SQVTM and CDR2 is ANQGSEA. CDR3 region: CSYQGGTEAFF. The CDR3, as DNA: TGCAGTTACCAGGGTGGGACTGAAGCTTTCTTT.

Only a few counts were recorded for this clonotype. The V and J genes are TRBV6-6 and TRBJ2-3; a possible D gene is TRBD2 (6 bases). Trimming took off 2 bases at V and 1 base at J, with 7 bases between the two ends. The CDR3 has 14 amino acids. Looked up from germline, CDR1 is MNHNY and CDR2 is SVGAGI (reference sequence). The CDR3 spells CASSYPGGTDTQYF. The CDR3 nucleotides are TGTGCCAGCAGTTACCCGGGGGGCACAGATACGCAGTATTTT.

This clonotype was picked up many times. The DNA of the CDR3 is TGCAGCGCCCGCAGTAGGGGCCAAGAAGCTTTCTTT. This codes for CSARSRGQEAFF. This chain connects TRBV29-1 to TRBJ1-1; perhaps TRBD1 as D (5 bases). The V end lost 7 bases, the J end lost 8 bases, and 17 bases lay between the germline ends. The CDR3 consists of 12 residues. The germline CDR1 and CDR2 sequences are SQVTM and ANQGSEA.

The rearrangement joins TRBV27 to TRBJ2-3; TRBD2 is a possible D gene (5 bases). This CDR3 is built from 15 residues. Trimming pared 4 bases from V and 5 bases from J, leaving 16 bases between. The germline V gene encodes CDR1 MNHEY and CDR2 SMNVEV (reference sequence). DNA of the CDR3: TGTGCCAGCAGTTCTTCAATACTTGGACTAGATACGCAGTATTTT. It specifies CASSSSILGLDTQYF.

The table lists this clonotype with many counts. CDR3 region: CASSVLAVSTDTQYF. For the CDR3, the DNA is TGTGCCAGCAGCGTTTTAGCGGTGAGCACAGATACGCAGTATTTT. The chain employs TRBV9 and TRBJ2-3; the D gene is possibly TRBD2 (6 bases). Trimming shortened V by 2 bases and J by 0 bases, and 10 bases separated the two germline ends. This CDR3 is 15 amino acids long. Germline CDR1 reads SGDLS; CDR2 reads YYNGEE.

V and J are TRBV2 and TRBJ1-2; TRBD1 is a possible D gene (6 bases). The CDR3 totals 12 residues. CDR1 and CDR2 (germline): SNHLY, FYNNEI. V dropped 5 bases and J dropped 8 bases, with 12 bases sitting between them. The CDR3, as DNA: TGTGCCAGCAGTTTCTCAGGGGACGGCTACACCTTC. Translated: CASSFSGDGYTF.

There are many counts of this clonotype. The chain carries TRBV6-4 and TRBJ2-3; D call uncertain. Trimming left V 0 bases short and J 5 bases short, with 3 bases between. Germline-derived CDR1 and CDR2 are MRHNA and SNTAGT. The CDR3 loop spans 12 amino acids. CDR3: CASSDSKDTQYF. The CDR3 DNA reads TGTGCCAGCAGTGACTCGAAAGATACGCAGTATTTT.

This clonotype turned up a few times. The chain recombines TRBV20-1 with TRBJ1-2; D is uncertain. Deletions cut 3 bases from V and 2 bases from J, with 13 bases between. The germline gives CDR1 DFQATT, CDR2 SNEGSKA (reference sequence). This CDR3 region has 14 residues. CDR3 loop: CSASGSGGNYGYTF. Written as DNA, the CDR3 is TGCAGTGCTAGTGGTTCGGGAGGCAACTATGGCTACACCTTC.